This T cell receptor (beta chain) is from a study of CD8+CD57+ T cells in acquired aplastic anemia (dated by TCRdb to about 2018). Notes on the research overall: Extracted DNA from sorted CD4+ and CD8+ cells averaged approximately 3.4 ug, ranging from about 0.18 to 27.4 ug. CD8+CD57+ expansion was defined as a frequency above the mean frequency observed in healthy subjects. Summary of the overall study and its limitations: Between patients and healthy controls, no significant difference in CD8+ Simpson's diversity was found (P=0.060). Some 30 CD8+ CDR3 sequences were shared between patients and controls but appeared highly expressed in patients and within their immunodominant clones.

The patients picked for sequencing were ones in whom flow cytometry had shown an expansion of CD8+CD57+ cells. All patients had severe acquired aplastic anemia diagnosed by International Study of Aplastic Anemia and Agranulocytosis and Camitta criteria. At the time blood was sampled, none of the patients had received any therapy. TCR repertoires of sorted CD4+ and CD8+ blood T cells from severe aplastic anemia patients and healthy subjects were deep-sequenced in the study. Patients were enrolled in the USA under clinicaltrials.gov protocols 00001620, 01623167, 00001397, 00071045, 00081523 and 00961064. Ficoll-Paque density gradient centrifugation was used to isolate peripheral blood mononuclear cells. CD4+ and CD8+ T cells were sorted by FACS or magnetic beads before DNA extraction. Here V drops 4 bases and J drops 5 bases, and the junction holds 6 bases not matched to any gene. Including cysteine and phenylalanine, the CDR3 has 15 amino acids. The kept DNA is CDR3 alone, 45 bases in frame from the first base. Based on the germline V gene, the CDR1 and CDR2 sequences are ENHRY and SYGVKD.

Profiling of TCR beta VDJ combinations and CDR3 sequences used genomic DNA as the template. An Illumina HiSeq 2000 was the platform used for TCR repertoire sequencing. Per the source publication's procedure: Repertoires were assessed using TRBV/TRBJ rearrangement plots, CDR3 size and DJ length profiles, and Simpson's diversity index. The most abundant DNA sequence in the deep sequencing data was taken as the immunodominant clone. CDR3 amino acid sequences were checked for sharing between subjects and were compared against published repertoires and the VDJdb database. TCRdb applied fastp at Q25 and MiXCR to the public reads, then kept only in-frame beta chains. Each CDR3 protein gets just one entry, which takes the most common genes and DNA from the rows behind it. It is TCRdb's table, rather than the study itself, that gives the V and J calls and clone size. In all, the sample holds approximately 470,000 distinct CDR3 sequences, and roughly a third of those were seen once. The top ten clones comprise less than 0.85% of the sample.

Comments on this clonotype: Its antigen specificity is not known. No quality values exist for individual bases; no much larger clone is one base distant.

The sequence came from a human donor with aplastic anemia. The sequence joins TRBV10-3 to TRBJ2-3; TRBD2 matches 10 bases in the middle. The specimen was sorted CD4+, CD8+, or CD8+CD57+ T cells (not recorded which) from PBMCs. The nucleotide sequence reads TGTGCCATCAGTGTGTCTAGCGGGAGCCGAGATACGCAGTATTTT. This gives the protein CAISVSSGSRDTQYF.